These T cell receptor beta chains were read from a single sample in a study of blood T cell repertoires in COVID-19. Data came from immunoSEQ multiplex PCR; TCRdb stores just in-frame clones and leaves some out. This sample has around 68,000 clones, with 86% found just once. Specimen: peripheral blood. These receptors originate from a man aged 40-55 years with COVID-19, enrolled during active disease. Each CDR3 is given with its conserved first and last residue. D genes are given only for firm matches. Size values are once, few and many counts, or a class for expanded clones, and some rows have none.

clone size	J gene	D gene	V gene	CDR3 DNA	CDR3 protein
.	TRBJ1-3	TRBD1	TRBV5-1	TGCGCCAGCAGCTGGGACAGCTCTGGAAACACCATATATTTT	CASSWDSSGNTIYF
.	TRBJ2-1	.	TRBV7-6	TGTGCCAGCAGCTCCCCCCTAATTCGCACCTACAATGAGCAGTTCTTC	CASSSPLIRTYNEQFF
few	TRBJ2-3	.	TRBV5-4	TGTGCCAGCAGCTCAAATACATGGTCAATAGATACGCAGTATTTT	CASSSNTWSIDTQYF
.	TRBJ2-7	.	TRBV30	TGTGCCTGGAGTCAGGGGGGATCCTACGAGCAGTACTTC	CAWSQGGSYEQYF
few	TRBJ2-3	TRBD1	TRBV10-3	TGTGCCATCAGTGAGTCCTCGGCCGGGACAGAAAAAGATACGCAGTATTTT	CAISESSAGTEKDTQYF
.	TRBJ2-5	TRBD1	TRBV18	TGTGCCAGCTCAGCGGGACAGGGGTCCCAAGAGACCCAGTACTTC	CASSAGQGSQETQYF
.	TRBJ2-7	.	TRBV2	TGTGCCAGCAGCTACCAGGGGAACGAGCAGTACTTC	CASSYQGNEQYF
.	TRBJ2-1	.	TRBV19	TGTGCCAGGACGCTCAAAGAAGGACTTCACAATGAGCAGTTCTTC	CARTLKEGLHNEQFF
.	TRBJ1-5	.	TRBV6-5	TGTGCCAGCAGTTATACGGGGGGAGATCAGCCCCAGCATTTT	CASSYTGGDQPQHF
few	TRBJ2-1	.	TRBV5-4	TGTGCCAGCAGCTTCCGGACAGCTGACAATGAGCAGTTCTTC	CASSFRTADNEQFF
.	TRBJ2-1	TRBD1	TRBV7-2	TGTGCCAGCAGCCCCCTCATCGGACAGGCCCCCGGGCATGAGCAGTTCTTC	CASSPLIGQAPGHEQFF
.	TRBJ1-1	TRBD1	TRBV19	TGTGCCAGTAAGGACAGGATGAACACTGAAGCTTTCTTT	CASKDRMNTEAFF
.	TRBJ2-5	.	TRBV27	TGTGCCAGCAGTCCGGACAGCCAAGAGACCCAGTACTTC	CASSPDSQETQYF
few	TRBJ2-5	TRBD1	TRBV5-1	TGCGCCAGCAGCTCCCCCCGACAGGGGGCAGGGGAGACCCAGTACTTC	CASSSPRQGAGETQYF
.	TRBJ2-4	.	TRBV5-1	TGCGCCAGCAGCAACAACCTACAGAAAAACATTCAGTACTTC	CASSNNLQKNIQYF
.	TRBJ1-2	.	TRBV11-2	TGTGCCAGCAGCTTCGGGGGGGGCGTAATCTATGGCTACACCTTC	CASSFGGGVIYGYTF
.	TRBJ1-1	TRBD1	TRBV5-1	TGCGCCAGCAGCTCGGGACAGGGGGACACTGAAGCTTTCTTT	CASSSGQGDTEAFF
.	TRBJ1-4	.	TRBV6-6	TGTGCCAGCTGCCCGGGGGGCAGGGTGGAAAAACTGTTTTTT	CASCPGGRVEKLFF
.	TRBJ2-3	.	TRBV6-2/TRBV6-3	TGTGCCAGCAGTTACCGAGCCAGGGTTGCGGATACGCAGTATTTT	CASSYRARVADTQYF
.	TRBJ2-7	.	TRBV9	TGTGCCAGCAGCGTCGGGAGTGGCTCCTACGAGCAGTACTTC	CASSVGSGSYEQYF
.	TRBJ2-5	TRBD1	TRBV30	TGTGCCTGGAGTGTATGGACAGGGAAAGAGACCCAGTACTTC	CAWSVWTGKETQYF
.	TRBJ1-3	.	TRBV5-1	TGCGCCAGCAGCTTTCAAGCGGAGGGCACCATATATTTT	CASSFQAEGTIYF
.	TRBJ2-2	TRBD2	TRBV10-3	TGTGCCATCAGTGGCCTAGCGGACACGGGGGAGCTGTTTTTT	CAISGLADTGELFF
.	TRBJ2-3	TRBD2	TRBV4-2	TGTGCCAGCAGCATTAGCGGGGGGGCATCAGATACGCAGTATTTT	CASSISGGASDTQYF
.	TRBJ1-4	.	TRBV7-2	TGTGCCAGCAGCTTAAACAGGGATAGTGAAAAACTGTTTTTT	CASSLNRDSEKLFF
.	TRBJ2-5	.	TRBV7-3	TGTGCCAGCAGTCCGGGCGGGCGGTACCAAGAGACCCAGTACTTC	CASSPGGRYQETQYF
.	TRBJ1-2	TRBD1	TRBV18	TGTGCCAGCTCACCTGGGACAGTAGTCGATCGTGGCTACACCTTC	CASSPGTVVDRGYTF
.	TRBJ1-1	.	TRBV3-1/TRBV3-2	TGTGCCAGCAGCCAAGATGGGGGGGGTGCGGCTTTCTTT	CASSQDGGGAAFF
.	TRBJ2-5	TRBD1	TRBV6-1	TGTGCCAGCAGTGAAGAGGGACAGGGGTTGAGGTACTTC	CASSEEGQGLRYF
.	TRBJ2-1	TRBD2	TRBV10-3	TGTGCCATCAGTGATGGTGGCGGGGGGGCAATCAATGAGCAGTTCTTC	CAISDGGGGAINEQFF
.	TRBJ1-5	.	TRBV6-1	TGTGCCAGCAGTGAAGCGTCCTGGGAGAGTCACAATCAGCCCCAGCATTTT	CASSEASWESHNQPQHF
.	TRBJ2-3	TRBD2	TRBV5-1	TGCGCCAGCAGCTTGGGACTAGCGGGGAGTGATACGCAGTATTTT	CASSLGLAGSDTQYF
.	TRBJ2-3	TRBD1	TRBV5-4	TGTGCCAGCAGCCTACAGGGGACAGATACGCAGTATTTT	CASSLQGTDTQYF
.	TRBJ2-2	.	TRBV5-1	TGCGCCAGCAGCCTCACCGGGACACCAACCGGGGAGCTGTTTTTT	CASSLTGTPTGELFF
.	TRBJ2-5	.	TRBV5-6	TGTGCCAGCAGCTTGGATAGGGGGGAGACCCAGTACTTC	CASSLDRGETQYF
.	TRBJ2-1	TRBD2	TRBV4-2	TGTGCCAGCAGCCAAGAAGGGGGGGGACTAGCGGGAGGCTACAATGAGCAGTTCTTC	CASSQEGGGLAGGYNEQFF
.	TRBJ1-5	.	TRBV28	TGTGCCACCTCGGTCCCTGGCAGGCATCAGCCCCAGCATTTT	CATSVPGRHQPQHF